This entry lists 30 T cell receptor beta chains sequenced from one sample in a study of blood T cell repertoires in COVID-19. This table comes from immunoSEQ multiplex PCR, and its TCRdb copy is limited to in-frame clones, with some not included. The repertoire holds approximately 240,000 clones, with approximately 82% as singletons. Sequencing input: peripheral blood. The receptors shown here come from a woman aged 40 to 55 who had recovered from COVID-19.

This chain connects TRBV6-6 to TRBJ1-1, with D tentatively TRBD1 (5 bases). There are 15 residues in the CDR3. The germline V and J ends were trimmed by 0 bases and 5 bases, with 13 bases remaining between them. Germline loops: CDR1 MNHNY, CDR2 SVGAGI (reference sequence). In DNA, the CDR3 is TGTGCCAGCAGTTACTCGAGCAGGGTGGGTACTGAAGCTTTCTTT. Its translation: CASSYSSRVGTEAFF.

V and J are TRBV6-5 and TRBJ1-6, with no clear D. Between the trimmed V and J ends, which lost 2 bases and 7 bases, there was a span of 12 bases. This CDR3 region has 15 residues. The germline CDR1 and CDR2 sequences are MNHEY and SVGAGI. CDR3 nucleotide sequence: TGTGCCAGCAGTTACGACTTGACGGGAAATTCACCCCTCCACTTT. It is translated as CASSYDLTGNSPLHF.

The chain couples TRBV7-2 to TRBJ2-1; TRBD2 matches at 11 bases. From germline, CDR1 is SGHTA and CDR2 FQGNSA. The CDR3 totals 15 residues. V gave up 5 bases and J gave up 5 bases; unmatched junction bases: 5. CDR3 protein: CASSPRLAGHNEQFF. CDR3 coding DNA: TGTGCCAGCAGCCCCAGACTAGCGGGACACAATGAGCAGTTCTTC. The full variable domain, in which reference TRBV7-2 and TRBJ2-1 provide the parts outside the CDR3, is GAGVSQSPSNKVTEKGKDVELRCDPISGHTALYWYRQSLGQGLEFLIYFQGNSAPDKSGLPSDRFSAERTGGSVSTLTIQRTQQEDSAVYLCASSPRLAGHNEQFFGPGTRLTVL.

The J gene is TRBJ2-6, the V gene TRBV5-4, with a tentative D call TRBD1 (5 bases). V lost 4 bases and J 4 bases, leaving 12 bases between the germline ends. CDR1 and CDR2 from the germline V gene are SGHNT and YYREEE (reference sequence). This CDR3 contains 15 residues. The CDR3 protein is CASSPQGSGANVLTF. CDR3 DNA sequence: TGTGCCAGCAGCCCCCAGGGTTCGGGGGCCAACGTCCTGACTTTC. The whole variable domain, remainder taken from reference TRBV5-4 and TRBJ2-6, is ETGVTQSPTHLIKTRGQQVTLRCSSQSGHNTVSWYQQALGQGPQFIFQYYREEENGRGNFPPRFSGLQFPNYSSELNVNALELDDSALYLCASSPQGSGANVLTFGAGSRLTVL.

The V gene is TRBV7-2, the J gene TRBJ1-5, with D tentatively TRBD1 (6 bases). From germline, CDR1 is SGHTA and CDR2 FQGNSA. V gave up 0 bases and J gave up 8 bases, with 17 bases separating them. This CDR3 contains 16 residues. CDR3 nucleotides: TGTGCCAGCAGCTTAGCGAATCCAGGGGTCGAGAAGCCCCAGCATTTT. Translated: CASSLANPGVEKPQHF.

This chain uses TRBV12-3 or TRBV12-4 with TRBJ2-3; no definite D call. This CDR3 has 13 residues. V was pared by 3 bases and J by 3 bases, with 7 bases between. The CDR3 DNA follows: TGTGCCAGCAGTTTCCCCCCTACAGATACGCAGTATTTT. Translated: CASSFPPTDTQYF.

The chain links TRBV7-2 to TRBJ1-2, with TRBD1 as a possible D gene (6 bases). Trimming pared 7 bases from V and 5 bases from J, leaving 14 bases between. CDR3 length: 13 residues. Germline CDR1 SGHTA, CDR2 FQGNSA. Here the CDR3 reads CASKKGDTYGYTF. CDR3 in DNA: TGTGCCAGCAAAAAGGGGGACACGTATGGCTACACCTTC.

This clone was picked up a small number of times. The genes are TRBV27 and TRBJ1-2, with 7 positions matching TRBD1. J was trimmed by 7 bases and V by 5 bases; bases with no gene match: 7. Germline loops: CDR1 MNHEY, CDR2 SMNVEV (reference sequence). CDR3 length: 13 amino acids. The CDR3 loop reads CASSTNTGVGYTF. The DNA of the CDR3 is TGTGCCAGCAGTACCAACACAGGGGTTGGCTACACCTTC.

The chain is built from TRBV11-2 and TRBJ2-4; D gene ambiguous. CDR3 length: 13 residues. The germline gives CDR1 SGHAT, CDR2 FQNNGV. Deletions cut 1 base from V and 8 bases from J, with 9 bases between. CDR3 coding DNA: TGTGCCAGCAGCTTAGTCCAGTTACACATTCAGTACTTC. Translated, it gives CASSLVQLHIQYF.

V usage is TRBV29-1 and J usage is TRBJ1-1; 9 bases align to TRBD1. The length of the CDR3 is 18 residues. Germline lookup yields CDR1 SQVTM and CDR2 ANQGSEA. The V gene end was trimmed by 6 bases and the J gene end by 6 bases; junction bases not matched to a gene: 23. Written as DNA, the CDR3 is TGCAGCGTGCCCCATCTACCGGGACAGGGAGCACCAAGGGCTGAAGCTTTCTTT. Amino acid sequence: CSVPHLPGQGAPRAEAFF.

This rearrangement joins TRBV7-2 to TRBJ1-2; D is undetermined. CDR1 SGHTA and CDR2 FQGNSA come from the germline V gene. The V end was cut by 6 bases, the J end by 8 bases, with 19 bases between. The CDR3 runs to 14 residues. The CDR3 DNA is TGTGCCAGCAGGCGGGGTCAGACAATTGGGGGCTACACCTTC. Its protein product is CASRRGQTIGGYTF.

The CDR3 region is CASSQEPGLFNEQFF. The DNA of the CDR3 is TGCGCCAGCAGCCAAGAGCCAGGGCTGTTCAATGAGCAGTTCTTC. The genes are TRBV4-1 and TRBJ2-1; tentative D call: TRBD1 (5 bases). Germline V gene data show CDR1 as MGHRA and CDR2 as YSYEKL. V lost 0 bases to trimming and J lost 6 bases, with 12 bases between them. This CDR3 is built from 15 residues.

This chain links TRBV5-1 with TRBJ2-1, with 9 nucleotides matching TRBD1. The germline V gene encodes CDR1 SGHRS and CDR2 YFSETQ. V dropped 2 bases and J dropped 0; count of bases not matched to a gene: 15. This CDR3 comprises 20 residues. CDR3 coding DNA: TGCGCCAGCAGCTTAACCACAGGGGGCCCCGGCGCTAGCTCCTACAATGAGCAGTTCTTC. Its translation is CASSLTTGGPGASSYNEQFF. The whole variable domain, filled in from reference TRBV5-1 and TRBJ2-1, reads KAGVTQTPRYLIKTRGQQVTLSCSPISGHRSVSWYQQTPGQGLQFLFEYFSETQRNKGNFPGRFSGRQFSNSRSEMNVSTLELGDSALYLCASSLTTGGPGASSYNEQFFGPGTRLTVL.

J is TRBJ1-2 and V is TRBV3-1 (or the pseudogene TRBV3-2); D ambiguous. The V end lost 3 bases, the J end lost 8 bases, and 7 bases lay between the germline ends. The CDR3 loop spans 11 amino acids. Germline CDR1 is LGHDT and CDR2 is YNNKEL (reference sequence). This CDR3 is CASSQFGGYTF. As DNA, the CDR3 is TGTGCCAGCAGCCAGTTCGGGGGCTACACCTTC.

The V and J genes are TRBV10-2 and TRBJ1-5, with D possibly TRBD1 on 5 matching bases. Germline CDR1 reads WSHSY; CDR2 reads SAAADI. Between the trimmed V and J ends, which lost 7 bases and 8 bases, there was a span of 21 bases. The CDR3 covers 15 residues. The CDR3 bases are TGCGCCAGCACCAGTAGGTCAGGGCGCGGAGAGCCCCAGCATTTT. Protein product: CASTSRSGRGEPQHF.

This rearrangement joins TRBV9 to TRBJ2-3; 9 bases agree with TRBD2. Germline-derived CDR1 and CDR2 are SGDLS and YYNGEE. V shed 0 bases, J shed 6 bases, and the junction held 8 bases outside the gene matches. The CDR3 runs to 16 residues. The CDR3 region is CASSVGARGGLDTQYF. CDR3 nucleotides: TGTGCCAGCAGCGTAGGGGCGCGGGGGGGCCTCGATACGCAGTATTTT.

A note on this clone: Germline and junction disagree at one end, which may indicate a read error. The V call is TRBV11-3, the J call TRBJ2-7, with 7 bases matching TRBD1. Germline CDR1 is SGHNT and CDR2 is YENEEA. The CDR3 extends over 13 amino acids. The DNA of the CDR3 is TGTGCCAGCAGCATAGACAGGGTCTACGAGCAGTACTTC. Translating it yields CASSIDRVYEQYF. Full variable domain (rest looked up from reference TRBV11-3 and TRBJ2-7): EAGVVQSPRYKIIEKKQPVAFWCNPISGHNTLYWYLQNLGQGPELLIRYENEEAVDDSQLPKDRFSAERLKGVDSTLKIQPAELGDSAVYLCASSIDRVYEQYFGPGTRLTVT.

This chain connects TRBV7-9 to TRBJ1-2; maybe TRBD1 (6 bases). The ends were cut back, 6 bases at V and 7 bases at J, with 15 bases in the middle. In germline, CDR1 is SEHNR, CDR2 FQNEAQ (reference sequence). There are 13 residues in the CDR3. CDR3 coding DNA: TGTGCCAGCAGTCTACAGGGAATTGGTGGCTACACCTTC. This encodes CASSLQGIGGYTF.

The CDR3 DNA follows: TGTGCCAGCAGCGTATCCGGGAGTGATGTCACCGGGGAGCTGTTTTTT. This encodes CASSVSGSDVTGELFF. V and J are TRBV9 and TRBJ2-2, with D tentatively TRBD2 (6 bases). CDR3 length: 16 residues. V gave up 1 base and J gave up 4 bases, with 14 bases separating them. Germline V gene sequence: CDR1 SGDLS, CDR2 YYNGEE.

The chain uses TRBV4-1 and TRBJ2-5; the D gene is possibly TRBD1 (5 bases). Germline CDR1 reads MGHRA; CDR2 reads YSYEKL. This CDR3 spans 16 amino acids. Trimming took off 0 bases at V and 1 base at J, with 12 bases between the two ends. The CDR3 nucleotides are TGCGCCAGCAGCCAAGATCTTGGTACAGGCCAAGAGACCCAGTACTTC. Residues: CASSQDLGTGQETQYF.

This clone was found once. At one end the junction does not follow the germline gene, possibly because of a read error. V usage is TRBV7-7 and J usage is TRBJ1-1, with TRBD1 matching 9 bases. Germline-derived CDR1 and CDR2 are SSHAT and FNYEAQ (reference sequence). The CDR3 has 20 residues. The chain's CDR3 is CASSLAFGTDRGSPNTEAFF. The CDR3, as DNA: TGTGCTAGCAGCTTAGCTTTTGGGACGGACAGGGGTTCGCCGAACACTGAAGCTTTCTTT.

The chain links TRBV11-3 to TRBJ2-6; TRBD2 might be the D (5 bases). The CDR3 is 15 amino acids. V was clipped by 3 bases and J by 4 bases, with 10 bases between them. Per germline, CDR1 SGHNT and CDR2 YENEEA. The CDR3 nucleotides read TGTGCCAGCAGCTTCGGGGAATCCGGGGCCAACGTCCTGACTTTC. It encodes CASSFGESGANVLTF.

V and J are TRBV5-1 and TRBJ1-6; D is possibly TRBD1 (6 bases). The CDR3 extends over 16 amino acids. V was trimmed by 3 bases and J by 11 bases, leaving 21 bases between them. CDR1 and CDR2 (germline): SGHRS, YFSETQ. CDR3 sequence reads: CASSWGPDGGRAPLHF. CDR3 in DNA: TGCGCCAGCAGCTGGGGGCCGGACGGGGGGCGAGCACCCCTCCACTTT.

The chain is built from TRBV6-2 or TRBV6-3 and TRBJ2-7; no clear D. V gave up 2 bases and J gave up 1 base, with 6 bases separating them. The germline V gene has CDR1 MNHEY and CDR2 SVGEGT. The CDR3 extends over 13 amino acids. The CDR3 DNA reads TGTGCCAGCAGTTACCCCTCTTCCTACGAGCAGTACTTC. This translates into CASSYPSSYEQYF.

To note about this clone: Distinct nucleotide sequences in the sample also encode this CDR3. The chain has TRBV9 and TRBJ1-3, with TRBD1 as a possible D gene (5 bases). From germline, CDR1 is SGDLS and CDR2 YYNGEE. The CDR3 totals 14 residues. Between the trimmed V and J ends, which lost 0 bases and 2 bases, there was a span of 6 bases. This CDR3 is CASSVGGAGNTIYF. The DNA for the CDR3 is TGTGCCAGCAGCGTAGGGGGGGCTGGAAACACCATATATTTT.

The chain has TRBV7-8 and TRBJ2-7, with a tentative D call TRBD1 (5 bases). Germline-derived CDR1 and CDR2 are SGHVS and FQNEAQ. V gave up 0 bases and J gave up 6 bases, with 12 bases separating them. This CDR3 is built from 14 residues. The CDR3, as DNA: TGTGCCAGCAGCTTAGCGCGACAGTACGGCGAGCAGTACTTC. The encoded protein is CASSLARQYGEQYF.

J is TRBJ2-7 and V is TRBV6-6; 8 bases are shared with TRBD1. V shed 2 bases, J shed 4 bases, and the junction held 4 bases outside the gene matches. The germline gives CDR1 MNHNY, CDR2 SVGAGI (reference sequence). CDR3 size: 14 residues. The CDR3 sequence is CASSYKGQEYEQYF. CDR3 in DNA: TGTGCCAGCAGTTACAAGGGACAGGAGTACGAGCAGTACTTC.

The chain has TRBV7-2 and TRBJ2-1; TRBD2 matches 12 bases. The V gene end was trimmed by 3 bases and the J gene end by 9 bases; junction bases not matched to a gene: 9. CDR1 is SGHTA and CDR2 is FQGNSA in the germline V gene. This CDR3 has 16 amino acids. This CDR3 reads CASSLPGLAGLSEQFF. The DNA for the CDR3 is TGTGCCAGCAGCTTGCCCGGACTAGCGGGGTTATCTGAGCAGTTCTTC.

The chain couples TRBV7-8 to TRBJ1-1; D remains ambiguous. V lost 3 bases, J lost 5 bases, and 10 bases lay in between. The CDR3 is 13 amino acids. Germline values: CDR1 SGHVS, CDR2 FQNEAQ. The CDR3 is CASSLTEGTEAFF. The CDR3 DNA reads TGTGCCAGCAGCTTGACGGAGGGTACTGAAGCTTTCTTT.

The V and J genes are TRBV7-2 and TRBJ2-7, with D maybe TRBD2 (5 bases). V lost 5 bases, J lost 3 bases, and 26 bases lay in between. CDR1 is SGHTA, CDR2 FQGNSA, per germline. CDR3 length: 18 amino acids. The CDR3 sequence: CASSRRPPRLAGIYEQYF. CDR3 DNA: TGTGCCAGCAGCCGGAGGCCCCCACGACTTGCGGGTATCTACGAGCAGTACTTC.